This TCR beta chain derives from a study of CD8 T cells in Susac syndrome. About this clonotype: The antigen remains unidentified.

When the RNA was reverse transcribed, random hexamers were used with an input of 0.5 to 1 ug. immunoSEQ multiplex PCR amplified TCR beta CDR3 across 54 Vbeta, 13 Jbeta. Each CDR3 protein is one row after TCRdb ran MiXCR on the immunoSEQ multiplex PCR reads. The table includes about 110,000 distinct CDR3 sequences, roughly 95% detected once. Germline lookup yields CDR1 LNHNV and CDR2 YYDKDF (reference sequence). After removal of 1 base from V and 7 bases from J, the junction contained 3 bases not matched to a gene. The CDR3 sequence is 13 residues long. TCR beta sequencing was performed on blood CD8+ and CD4+ T cells. The healthy controls were matched to patients by age and sex. Study-level results: It was acknowledged in the study that its TCR sequencing and HLA analysis involved a relatively small number of individuals.

This clonotype originated in a human donor in good health. This chain uses TRBV15 with TRBJ1-1; 7 positions agree with TRBD1. The sample comprised CD4+ T cells from PBMCs. DNA of the CDR3: TGTGCCACCAGCAGAGTCCGGGACAGTGAAGCTTTCTTT. Amino acid sequence: CATSRVRDSEAFF.